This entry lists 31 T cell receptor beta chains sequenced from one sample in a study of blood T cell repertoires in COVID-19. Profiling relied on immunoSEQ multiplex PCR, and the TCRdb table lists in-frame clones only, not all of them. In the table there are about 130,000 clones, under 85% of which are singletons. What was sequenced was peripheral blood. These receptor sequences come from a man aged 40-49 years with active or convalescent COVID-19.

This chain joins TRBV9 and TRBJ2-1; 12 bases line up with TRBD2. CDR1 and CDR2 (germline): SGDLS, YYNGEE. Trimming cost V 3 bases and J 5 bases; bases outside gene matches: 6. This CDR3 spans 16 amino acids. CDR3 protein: CASSATLAGGNNEQFF. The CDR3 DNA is TGTGCCAGCAGCGCAACACTAGCGGGGGGCAACAATGAGCAGTTCTTC.

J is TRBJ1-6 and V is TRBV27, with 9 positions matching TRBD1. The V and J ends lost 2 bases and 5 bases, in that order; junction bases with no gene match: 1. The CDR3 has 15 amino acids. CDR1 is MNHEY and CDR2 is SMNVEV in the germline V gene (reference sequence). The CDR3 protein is CASSLGTGHNSPLHF. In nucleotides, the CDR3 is TGTGCCAGCAGTTTAGGGACAGGGCATAATTCACCCCTCCACTTT.

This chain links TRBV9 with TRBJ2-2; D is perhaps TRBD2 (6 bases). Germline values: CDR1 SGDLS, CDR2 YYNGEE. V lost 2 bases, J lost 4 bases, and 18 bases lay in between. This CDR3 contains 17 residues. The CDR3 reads CASSVQGFGSLTGELFF. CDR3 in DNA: TGTGCCAGCAGCGTCCAGGGCTTCGGGAGCCTCACCGGGGAGCTGTTTTTT.

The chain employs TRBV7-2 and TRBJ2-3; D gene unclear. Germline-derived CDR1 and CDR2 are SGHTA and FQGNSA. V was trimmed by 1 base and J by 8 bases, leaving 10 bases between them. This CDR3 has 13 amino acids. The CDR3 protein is CASSLGTAATQYF. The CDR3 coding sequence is TGTGCCAGCAGCTTAGGTACAGCCGCTACGCAGTATTTT.

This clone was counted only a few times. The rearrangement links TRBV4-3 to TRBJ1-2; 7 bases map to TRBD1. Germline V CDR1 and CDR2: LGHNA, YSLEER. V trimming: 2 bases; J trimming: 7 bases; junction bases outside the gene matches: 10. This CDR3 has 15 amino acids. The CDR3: CASSQPDRAPAGYTF. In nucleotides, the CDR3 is TGCGCCAGCAGCCAACCTGACAGGGCGCCTGCTGGCTACACCTTC.

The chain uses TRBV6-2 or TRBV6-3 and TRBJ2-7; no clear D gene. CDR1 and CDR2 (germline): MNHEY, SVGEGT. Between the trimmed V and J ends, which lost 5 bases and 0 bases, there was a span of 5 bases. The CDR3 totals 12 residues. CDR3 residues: CASSVSSYEQYF. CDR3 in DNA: TGTGCCAGCAGTGTTAGCTCCTACGAGCAGTACTTC.

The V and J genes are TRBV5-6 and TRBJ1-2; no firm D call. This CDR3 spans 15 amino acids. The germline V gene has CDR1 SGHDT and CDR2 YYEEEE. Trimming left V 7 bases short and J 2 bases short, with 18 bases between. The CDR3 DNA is TGTGCCAGCTCCCTTTTGGGTTTACAGAACTATGGCTACACCTTC. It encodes CASSLLGLQNYGYTF. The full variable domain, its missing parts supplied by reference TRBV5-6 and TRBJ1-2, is DAGVTQSPTHLIKTRGQQVTLRCSPKSGHDTVSWYQQALGQGPQFIFQYYEEEERQRGNFPDRFSGHQFPNYSSELNVNALLLGDSALYLCASSLLGLQNYGYTFGSGTRLTVV.

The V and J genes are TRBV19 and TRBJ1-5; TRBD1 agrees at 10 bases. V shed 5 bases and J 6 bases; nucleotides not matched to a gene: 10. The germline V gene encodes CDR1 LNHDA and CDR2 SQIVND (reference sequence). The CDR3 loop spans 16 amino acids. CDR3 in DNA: TGTGCCAGTAGTCTTGGGACAGGGGCTCAAAGTCAGCCCCAGCATTTT. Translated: CASSLGTGAQSQPQHF.

This chain's CDR3 is CASSLGVQGASGYTF. CDR3 sequence (DNA): TGCGCCAGCAGCTTGGGTGTCCAGGGGGCAAGTGGCTACACCTTC. J is TRBJ1-2 and V is TRBV5-1; 8 bases match TRBD1. Germline V gene data show CDR1 as SGHRS and CDR2 as YFSETQ. The CDR3 is 15 amino acids. J gave up 7 bases and V 0 bases, and 8 bases lay outside the gene matches. The full variable domain, its missing parts supplied by reference TRBV5-1 and TRBJ1-2, is KAGVTQTPRYLIKTRGQQVTLSCSPISGHRSVSWYQQTPGQGLQFLFEYFSETQRNKGNFPGRFSGRQFSNSRSEMNVSTLELGDSALYLCASSLGVQGASGYTFGSGTRLTVV.

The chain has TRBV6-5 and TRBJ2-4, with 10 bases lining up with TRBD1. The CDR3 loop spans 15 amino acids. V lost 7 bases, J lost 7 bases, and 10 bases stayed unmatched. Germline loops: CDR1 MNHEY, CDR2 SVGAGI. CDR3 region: CASNPGTGDRNIQYF. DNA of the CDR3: TGTGCCAGCAACCCCGGGACAGGGGATCGGAACATTCAGTACTTC.

CDR3: CASSPGQSTDTQYF. The CDR3 DNA sequence: TGTGCCAGCTCACCGGGACAGAGCACAGATACGCAGTATTTT. This chain uses TRBV18 with TRBJ2-3, with 7 bases aligning to TRBD1. CDR1 is KGHSH, CDR2 LQKENI, per germline. This CDR3 is built from 14 residues. Trimming removed 3 bases from V and 0 bases from J; junction bases left unmatched: 0.

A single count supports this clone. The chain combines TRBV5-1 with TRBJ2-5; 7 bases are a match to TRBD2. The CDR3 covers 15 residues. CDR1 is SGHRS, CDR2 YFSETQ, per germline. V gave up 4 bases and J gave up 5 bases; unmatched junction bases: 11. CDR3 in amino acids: CASSLYGLVGETQYF. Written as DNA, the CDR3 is TGCGCCAGCAGCCTCTATGGACTAGTCGGTGAGACCCAGTACTTC.

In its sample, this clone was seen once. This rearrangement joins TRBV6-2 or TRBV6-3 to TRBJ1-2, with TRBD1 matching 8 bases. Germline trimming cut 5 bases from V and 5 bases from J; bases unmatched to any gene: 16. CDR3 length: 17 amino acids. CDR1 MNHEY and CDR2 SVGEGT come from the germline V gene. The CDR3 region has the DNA TGTGCCAGCAGTATCTCGACAGGGGAGTCGGGATTTTATGGCTACACCTTC. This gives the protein CASSISTGESGFYGYTF.

CDR3 region: CASLGGQGRTGELFF. CDR3 coding DNA: TGTGCCAGCTTGGGGGGACAGGGTCGAACCGGGGAGCTGTTTTTT. The rearrangement uses TRBV7-9 and TRBJ2-2, with 9 bases aligning to TRBD1. This CDR3 is 15 amino acids long. Germline V gene sequence: CDR1 SEHNR, CDR2 FQNEAQ (reference sequence). V lost 8 bases, J lost 5 bases, and 9 bases stayed unmatched. Combining the CDR3 with reference TRBV7-9 and TRBJ2-2 gives the whole variable domain DTGVSQNPRHKITKRGQNVTFRCDPISEHNRLYWYRQTLGQGPEFLTYFQNEAQLEKSRLLSDRFSAERPKGSFSTLEIQRTEQGDSAMYLCASLGGQGRTGELFFGEGSRLTVL.

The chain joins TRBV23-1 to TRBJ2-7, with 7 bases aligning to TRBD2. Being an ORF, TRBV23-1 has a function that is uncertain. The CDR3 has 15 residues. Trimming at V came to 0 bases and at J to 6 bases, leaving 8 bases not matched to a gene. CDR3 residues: CASSQSRSGGPEQYF. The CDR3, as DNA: TGCGCCAGCAGTCAATCGAGGTCGGGAGGACCCGAGCAGTACTTC.

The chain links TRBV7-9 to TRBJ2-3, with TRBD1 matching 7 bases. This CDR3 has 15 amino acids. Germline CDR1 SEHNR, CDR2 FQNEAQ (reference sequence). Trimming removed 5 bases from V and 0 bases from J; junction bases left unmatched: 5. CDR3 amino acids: CASSPGQVSTDTQYF. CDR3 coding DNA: TGTGCCAGCAGCCCCGGACAGGTTAGCACAGATACGCAGTATTTT.

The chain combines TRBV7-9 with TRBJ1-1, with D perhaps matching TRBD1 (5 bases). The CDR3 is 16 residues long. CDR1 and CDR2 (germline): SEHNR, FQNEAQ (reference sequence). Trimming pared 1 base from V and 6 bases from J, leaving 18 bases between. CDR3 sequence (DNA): TGTGCCAGCAGCTTAGGGATCCCAGGGATTTATTCTGAAGCTTTCTTT. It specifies CASSLGIPGIYSEAFF.

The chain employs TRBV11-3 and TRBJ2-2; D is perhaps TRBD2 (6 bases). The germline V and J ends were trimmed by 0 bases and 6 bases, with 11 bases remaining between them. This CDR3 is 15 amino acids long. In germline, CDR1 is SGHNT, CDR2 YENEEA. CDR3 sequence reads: CASSLDGGTSGELFF. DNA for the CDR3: TGTGCCAGCAGCTTAGATGGGGGGACCTCCGGGGAGCTGTTTTTT.

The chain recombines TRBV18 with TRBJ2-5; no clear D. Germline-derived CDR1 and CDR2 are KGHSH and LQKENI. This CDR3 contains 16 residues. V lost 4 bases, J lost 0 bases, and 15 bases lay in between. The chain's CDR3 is CASSQIRSQYQETQYF. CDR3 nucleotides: TGTGCCAGCTCACAAATCCGATCCCAGTACCAAGAGACCCAGTACTTC.

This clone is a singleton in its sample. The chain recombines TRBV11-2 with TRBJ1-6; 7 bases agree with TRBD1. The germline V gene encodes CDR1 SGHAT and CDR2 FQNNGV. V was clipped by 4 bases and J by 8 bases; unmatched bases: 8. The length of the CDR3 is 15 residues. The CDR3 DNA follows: TGTGCCAGCAGCTCCTTACAGGGGTATTATTCACCCCTCCACTTT. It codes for CASSSLQGYYSPLHF.

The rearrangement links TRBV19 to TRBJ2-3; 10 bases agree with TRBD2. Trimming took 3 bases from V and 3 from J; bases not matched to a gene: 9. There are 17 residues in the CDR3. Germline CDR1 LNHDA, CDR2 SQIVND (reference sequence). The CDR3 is CASSMVGLAEVTDTQYF. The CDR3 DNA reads TGTGCCAGTAGTATGGTTGGACTAGCGGAGGTTACAGATACGCAGTATTTT.

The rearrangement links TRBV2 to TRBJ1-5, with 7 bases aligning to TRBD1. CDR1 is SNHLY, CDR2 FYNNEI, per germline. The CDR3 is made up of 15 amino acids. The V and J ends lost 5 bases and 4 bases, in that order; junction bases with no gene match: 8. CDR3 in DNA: TGTGCCAGCAGTCCCGGACAGGCAATTAATCAGCCCCAGCATTTT. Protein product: CASSPGQAINQPQHF.

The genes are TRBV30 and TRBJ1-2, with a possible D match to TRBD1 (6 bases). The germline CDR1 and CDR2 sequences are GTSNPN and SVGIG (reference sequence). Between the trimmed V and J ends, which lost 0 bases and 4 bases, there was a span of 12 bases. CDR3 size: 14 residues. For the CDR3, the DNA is TGTGCCTGGAGTGTACGCATGGACAGCTATGGCTACACCTTC. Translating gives CAWSVRMDSYGYTF.

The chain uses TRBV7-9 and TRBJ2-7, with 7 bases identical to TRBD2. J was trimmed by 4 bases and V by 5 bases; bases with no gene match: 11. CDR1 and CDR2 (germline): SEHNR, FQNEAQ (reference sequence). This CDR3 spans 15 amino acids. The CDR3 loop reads CASSLLPGGGYEQYF. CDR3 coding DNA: TGTGCCAGCAGCCTCCTCCCGGGAGGAGGATACGAGCAGTACTTC. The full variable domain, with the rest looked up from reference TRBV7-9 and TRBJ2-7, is DTGVSQNPRHKITKRGQNVTFRCDPISEHNRLYWYRQTLGQGPEFLTYFQNEAQLEKSRLLSDRFSAERPKGSFSTLEIQRTEQGDSAMYLCASSLLPGGGYEQYFGPGTRLTVT.

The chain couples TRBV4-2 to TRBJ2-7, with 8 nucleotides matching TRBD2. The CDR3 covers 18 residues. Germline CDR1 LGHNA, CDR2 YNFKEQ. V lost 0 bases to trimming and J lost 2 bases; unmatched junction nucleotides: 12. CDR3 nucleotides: TGTGCCAGCAGCCAAGATCAAGAAGGGGCGGGGGGCCCCTACGAGCAGTACTTC. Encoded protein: CASSQDQEGAGGPYEQYF.

This CDR3 reads CATQRDFLYEQYF. CDR3 nucleotide sequence: TGTGCCACCCAGCGTGATTTCCTCTACGAGCAGTACTTC. The chain uses TRBV6-5 and TRBJ2-7; D ambiguous. The germline V gene encodes CDR1 MNHEY and CDR2 SVGAGI. The CDR3 sequence is 13 residues long. Deletions cut 10 bases from V and 3 bases from J, with 16 bases between.

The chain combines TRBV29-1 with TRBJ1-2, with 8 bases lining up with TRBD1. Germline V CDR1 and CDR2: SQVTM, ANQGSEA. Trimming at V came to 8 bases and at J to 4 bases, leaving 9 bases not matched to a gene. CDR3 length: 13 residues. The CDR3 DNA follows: TGCAGCTTTAGCCGGGACAGGAGCTATGGCTACACCTTC. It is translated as CSFSRDRSYGYTF.

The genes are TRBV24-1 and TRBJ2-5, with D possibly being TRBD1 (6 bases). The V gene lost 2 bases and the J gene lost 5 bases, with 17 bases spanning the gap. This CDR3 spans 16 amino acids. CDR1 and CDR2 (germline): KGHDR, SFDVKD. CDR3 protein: CATSDSTGTTGETQYF. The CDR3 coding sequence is TGTGCCACCAGTGATTCCACCGGGACAACTGGGGAGACCCAGTACTTC.

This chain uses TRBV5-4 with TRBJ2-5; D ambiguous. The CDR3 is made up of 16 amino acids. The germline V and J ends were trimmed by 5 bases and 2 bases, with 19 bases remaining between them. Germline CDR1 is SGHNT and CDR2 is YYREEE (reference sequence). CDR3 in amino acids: CASSPTSQRPQETQYF. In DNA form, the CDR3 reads TGTGCCAGCAGTCCTACCTCACAGAGACCTCAAGAGACCCAGTACTTC.

The CDR3 reads CASSPGQGFETQYF. The CDR3 nucleotides are TGTGCCAGCAGCCCAGGACAGGGGTTCGAGACCCAGTACTTC. This chain links TRBV11-2 with TRBJ2-5; 9 bases map to TRBD1. Germline V gene data show CDR1 as SGHAT and CDR2 as FQNNGV. The CDR3 length is 14 residues. J gave up 5 bases and V 5 bases, and 6 bases lay outside the gene matches.

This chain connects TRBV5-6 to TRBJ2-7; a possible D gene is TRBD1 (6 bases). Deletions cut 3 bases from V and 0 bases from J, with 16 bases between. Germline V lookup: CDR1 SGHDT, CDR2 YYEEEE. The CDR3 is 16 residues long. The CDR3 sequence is CASSSLGGSSSYEQYF. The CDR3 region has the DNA TGTGCCAGCAGCTCATTAGGGGGTAGTAGCTCCTACGAGCAGTACTTC.